This T cell receptor (beta chain) derives from a study of blood T cells in healthy people across ages. The study's findings and limits: Among T cells, TCR beta diversity per million cells dropped roughly linearly as age rose.

The CDR3 length is 22 residues. J lost 1 base, V lost 1 base, and 18 bases had no gene match. This clonotype came up a few times. The target antigen is unknown. Next came a second PCR, run for about 6 to 12 cycles, which used a sample-barcoded 5' primer along with a J-beta primer mix. One entry per CDR3 protein results from TCRdb running MiXCR on the 5' RACE reads. This table has 800,000 to 950,000 distinct CDR3 sequences, around 36% appearing once. The sample consisted of blood. The clonotype was recovered from a man younger than 30 in good health. The chain uses TRBV12-3 or TRBV12-4 and TRBJ2-3, with 12 bases identical to TRBD2. DNA for the CDR3: TGTGCCAGCAGTTTAGGGGCCGGAAGCGGGCTAGCGGGGGGGCTACGCACAGATACGCAGTATTTT. The encoded protein is CASSLGAGSGLAGGLRTDTQYF.